These 26 T cell receptor beta chains originate from one sample sequenced in a study of cytomegalovirus exposure and HLA in healthy donors. 60 Vbeta and 13 Jbeta primers were used in PCR. Sequencing used immunoSEQ multiplex PCR; TCRdb keeps in-frame clones, though not all of them. The table has 73,000 or so clones, 81% seen once; the top ten hold about 6.8%. Sequenced: PBMCs. The receptors stem from a human donor in good health.

This clone was recorded a few times. This chain connects TRBV4-1 to TRBJ1-1; 10 bases line up with TRBD1. V shed 4 bases, J shed 2 bases, and the junction held 1 base outside the gene matches. CDR3 size: 14 residues. Germline values: CDR1 MGHRA, CDR2 YSYEKL. The CDR3 coding sequence is TGCGCCAGCAGCCGGGACAGGGGAAACACTGAAGCTTTCTTT. Translating it yields CASSRDRGNTEAFF.

The chain has TRBV7-9 and TRBJ1-1, with 8 bases fitting TRBD1. V lost 5 bases to trimming and J lost 0 bases; unmatched junction nucleotides: 5. Germline V gene data show CDR1 as SEHNR and CDR2 as FQNEAQ (reference sequence). CDR3 size: 15 residues. The CDR3 protein is CASSGGTGMNTEAFF. Here the CDR3 DNA reads TGTGCCAGCAGCGGAGGGACAGGCATGAACACTGAAGCTTTCTTT.

The chain combines TRBV7-2 with TRBJ2-7, with a possible D match to TRBD1 (5 bases). Germline values: CDR1 SGHTA, CDR2 FQGNSA. The V end lost 5 bases, the J end lost 4 bases, and 18 bases lay between the germline ends. This CDR3 is 15 amino acids long. CDR3 nucleotide sequence: TGTGCCAGCAGCCCCCGAGTGGGGCCGGGTTACGAGCAGTACTTC. Translating gives CASSPRVGPGYEQYF.

This chain links TRBV4-2 with TRBJ1-2; 8 positions match TRBD1. V gave up 0 bases and J gave up 7 bases; unmatched junction bases: 10. The CDR3 is made up of 16 amino acids. Germline-derived CDR1 and CDR2 are LGHNA and YNFKEQ. This CDR3 is CASSQDLSQGAGGYTF. CDR3 DNA: TGTGCCAGCAGCCAAGATTTAAGTCAGGGGGCAGGTGGCTACACCTTC.

The genes are TRBV19 and TRBJ1-2; 9 bases agree with TRBD1. Germline lookup yields CDR1 LNHDA and CDR2 SQIVND (reference sequence). The CDR3 extends over 12 amino acids. The V and J ends lost 8 bases and 4 bases, in that order; junction bases with no gene match: 2. DNA of the CDR3: TGTGCCAGTCGGGACAGGGCCTATGGCTACACCTTC. Its protein is CASRDRAYGYTF.

The V gene is TRBV19, the J gene TRBJ2-3; TRBD2 aligns across 9 bases. With 5 bases clipped from V and 1 base from J, the junction kept 1 base outside the gene matches. CDR3 size: 14 residues. CDR1 LNHDA and CDR2 SQIVND come from the germline V gene (reference sequence). CDR3 DNA: TGTGCCAGTAGTTCTAGCGGGGGCACAGATACGCAGTATTTT. Amino acids: CASSSSGGTDTQYF.

V and J are TRBV6-1 and TRBJ1-5; TRBD1 aligns across 9 bases. Germline loops: CDR1 MNHNS, CDR2 SASEGT. This CDR3 has 15 amino acids. Trimming at V came to 4 bases and at J to 7 bases, leaving 8 bases not matched to a gene. In DNA, the CDR3 is TGTGCCAGCAGTGCCCGACAGGGGGATGGACAGCCCCAGCATTTT. This encodes CASSARQGDGQPQHF.

The chain links TRBV9 to TRBJ2-5; possible D gene TRBD2, 6 bases. Germline assignment: CDR1 SGDLS and CDR2 YYNGEE. The CDR3 runs 14 residues. V was trimmed by 5 bases and J by 4 bases, leaving 15 bases between them. CDR3 coding DNA: TGTGCCAGCAGTGCGCTCGGGGGACTAGAGACCCAGTACTTC. Translation gives CASSALGGLETQYF.

V usage is TRBV12-5 and J usage is TRBJ1-5; no definite D call. CDR1 LGHNT and CDR2 FRNRAP come from the germline V gene. Trimming removed 2 bases from V and 8 bases from J, with 16 bases in between. The CDR3 totals 15 residues. The CDR3 nucleotides read TGTGCTAGTGGTTTGAGTGGAGCTCCGAACGAGCCCCAGCATTTT. It encodes CASGLSGAPNEPQHF.

The V and J genes are TRBV2 and TRBJ2-6; a weak D match, TRBD1 (6 bases). Germline-derived CDR1 and CDR2 are SNHLY and FYNNEI. V was shortened by 4 bases and J by 2 bases, with 9 bases between the two germline ends. The CDR3 sequence is 15 residues long. CDR3 loop: CASSGQGTGANVLTF. Here the CDR3 DNA reads TGTGCCAGCAGTGGTCAGGGGACTGGGGCCAACGTCCTGACTTTC.

In its sample, this clone was seen a few times. The chain recombines TRBV14 with TRBJ2-5; D is perhaps TRBD2 (6 bases). The germline V and J ends were trimmed by 4 bases and 4 bases, with 16 bases remaining between them. The CDR3 has 15 residues. Germline CDR1 reads SGHDN; CDR2 reads FVKESK. CDR3 nucleotides: TGTGCCAGCAGCCCGATCATCGGGGGAGGAGAGACCCAGTACTTC. Translating it yields CASSPIIGGGETQYF. Drawing the rest from reference TRBV14 and TRBJ2-5, the complete variable domain is EAGVTQFPSHSVIEKGQTVTLRCDPISGHDNLYWYRRVMGKEIKFLLHFVKESKQDESGMPNNRFLAERTGGTYSTLKVQPAELEDSGVYFCASSPIIGGGETQYFGPGTRLLVL.

The chain joins TRBV28 to TRBJ2-5, with a weak D call TRBD2 (5 bases). The ends were cut back, 5 bases at V and 4 bases at J, with 14 bases in the middle. This CDR3 spans 14 amino acids. Germline V lookup: CDR1 MDHEN, CDR2 SYDVKM. CDR3 coding DNA: TGTGCCAGCAGTCACCGGGGTGGGCGAGAGACCCAGTACTTC. Protein: CASSHRGGRETQYF. Complete variable domain (other parts from reference TRBV28 and TRBJ2-5): DVKVTQSSRYLVKRTGEKVFLECVQDMDHENMFWYRQDPGLGLRLIYFSYDVKMKEKGDIPEGYSVSREKKERFSLILESASTNQTSMYLCASSHRGGRETQYFGPGTRLLVL.

The rearrangement links TRBV6-5 to TRBJ1-1, with 7 bases that match TRBD1. The germline CDR1 and CDR2 sequences are MNHEY and SVGAGI. The junction had 8 bases not matched to a gene; V was cut back by 7 bases and J by 3 bases. CDR3 size: 14 residues. The CDR3 DNA follows: TGTGCCAGCACCTTACGACAGGGTGACACTGAAGCTTTCTTT. It specifies CASTLRQGDTEAFF.

To note about this clone: Compared with germline, one end of the junction differs, possibly owing to a read error. CDR3 amino acids: CASSLLQGWTGELFF. The CDR3, as DNA: TGTGCTAGCAGCTTATTACAGGGGTGGACCGGGGAGCTGTTTTTT. V and J are TRBV7-7 and TRBJ2-2; 7 bases agree with TRBD1. From germline, CDR1 is SSHAT and CDR2 FNYEAQ (reference sequence). The CDR3 has 15 residues.

The chain couples TRBV28 to TRBJ1-1, with D tentatively TRBD1 (5 bases). Germline V gene lookup returns CDR1 MDHEN and CDR2 SYDVKM. The CDR3 totals 13 residues. Trimming stripped 3 bases from V and 2 bases from J, with 7 bases between. CDR3 protein: CASSFGGNTEAFF. The DNA for the CDR3 is TGTGCCAGCAGTTTCGGGGGTAACACTGAAGCTTTCTTT.

The DNA for the CDR3 is TGTGCCAGCAGTGAAGACCTAGCGGGGGCCTCTTACGAGCAGTACTTC. This codes for CASSEDLAGASYEQYF. V gene TRBV6-1 combines with J gene TRBJ2-7, with TRBD2 matching over 10 bases. The germline V gene encodes CDR1 MNHNS and CDR2 SASEGT. The junction had 7 bases not matched to a gene; V was cut back by 1 base and J by 4 bases. CDR3 length equals 16 residues.

Only a few counts were recorded for this clone. The genes are TRBV2 and TRBJ2-2; D call uncertain. The CDR3 is made up of 14 amino acids. V was trimmed by 8 bases and J by 2 bases, leaving 12 bases between them. Germline CDR1 reads SNHLY; CDR2 reads FYNNEI. Here the CDR3 DNA reads TGTGCCAGCGTTTCGAACTCTAACACCGGGGAGCTGTTTTTT. As protein: CASVSNSNTGELFF. The whole variable domain, filled in from reference TRBV2 and TRBJ2-2, reads EPEVTQTPSHQVTQMGQEVILRCVPISNHLYFYWYRQILGQKVEFLVSFYNNEISEKSEIFDDQFSVERPDGSNFTLKIRSTKLEDSAMYFCASVSNSNTGELFFGEGSRLTVL.

In the case of this clone: Its ends do not fully match the called genes, so a read error is possible. The rearrangement joins TRBV7-8 to TRBJ1-2; TRBD1 matches 8 bases. Germline V lookup: CDR1 SGHVS, CDR2 FQNEAQ. The CDR3 has 17 residues. The CDR3 region is CASSLDRGRGGNYGYPF. The DNA for the CDR3 is TGTGCCAGCAGCCTTGACAGGGGCCGAGGGGGTAACTATGGCTACCCCTTC.

The chain employs TRBV13 and TRBJ2-7, with 10 bases lining up with TRBD1. V was clipped by 5 bases and J by 6 bases; unmatched bases: 7. The germline CDR1 and CDR2 sequences are PRHDT and FYEKMQ (reference sequence). The CDR3 totals 14 residues. This CDR3 is CASSLRDRGGEQYF. CDR3 nucleotide sequence: TGTGCCAGCAGCCTCCGGGACAGGGGAGGCGAGCAGTACTTC.

The rearrangement joins TRBV10-3 to TRBJ1-2, with 8 bases identical to TRBD1. J lost 5 bases, V lost 3 bases, and 2 bases had no gene match. Germline V gene sequence: CDR1 ENHRY, CDR2 SYGVKD. The CDR3 extends over 13 amino acids. The CDR3, as DNA: TGTGCCATCAGTGAAGACAGGGGATATGGCTACACCTTC. It translates to CAISEDRGYGYTF.

Concerning this clone: Other nucleotide sequences in the sample specify the same CDR3. The chain carries TRBV27 and TRBJ1-5; D is possibly TRBD1 (5 bases). The V gene's germline CDR1 is MNHEY and CDR2 SMNVEV (reference sequence). The CDR3 totals 14 residues. Trimming removed 2 bases from V and 7 bases from J, with 12 bases in between. CDR3 sequence: CASSLGQGGQPQHF. DNA for the CDR3: TGTGCCAGCAGTTTAGGGCAGGGCGGACAGCCCCAGCATTTT.

The chain links TRBV18 to TRBJ1-4; D ambiguous. Trimming removed 8 bases at V and 0 bases at J, with 16 bases between. CDR3 length: 16 amino acids. Germline V gives CDR1 KGHSH, CDR2 LQKENI. The CDR3 sequence is CASRQAGLATNEKLFF. CDR3 coding DNA: TGTGCCAGCCGCCAGGCAGGCCTTGCAACTAATGAAAAACTGTTTTTT.

The rearrangement uses TRBV28 and TRBJ1-1, with a possible D match to TRBD1 (5 bases). V lost 4 bases to trimming and J lost 5 bases, with 11 bases between them. Germline V gene data show CDR1 as MDHEN and CDR2 as SYDVKM. The CDR3 is made up of 13 amino acids. The DNA for the CDR3 is TGTGCCAGCAGTTCCAGGGTCGCAACTGAAGCTTTCTTT. It specifies CASSSRVATEAFF.

The chain employs TRBV9 and TRBJ2-2, with D tentatively TRBD1 (6 bases). CDR1 is SGDLS and CDR2 is YYNGEE in the germline V gene. The CDR3 consists of 16 residues. V was shortened by 3 bases and J by 1 base, with 13 bases between the two germline ends. CDR3 sequence reads: CASSAGDIWNTGELFF. In nucleotides, the CDR3 is TGTGCCAGCAGCGCCGGGGACATCTGGAACACCGGGGAGCTGTTTTTT.

In this sample, this clone turned up once. The chain recombines TRBV9 with TRBJ2-7, with D possibly TRBD1 on 6 matching bases. Germline V gene data show CDR1 as SGDLS and CDR2 as YYNGEE. The CDR3 covers 14 residues. V shed 4 bases and J shed 3 bases, with 14 bases lying between them. The CDR3 sequence: CASSPGAAYYEQYF. CDR3 in DNA: TGTGCCAGCAGCCCAGGGGCCGCTTACTACGAGCAGTACTTC.

This chain joins TRBV2 and TRBJ1-4; D is unresolved. There are 15 residues in the CDR3. CDR1 and CDR2 (germline): SNHLY, FYNNEI. The V end lost 3 bases, the J end lost 8 bases, and 16 bases lay between the germline ends. The CDR3 DNA sequence: TGTGCCAGCAGTGACCGGGGTTCAACGGGGGAAAAACTGTTTTTT. It encodes CASSDRGSTGEKLFF.